These T cell receptor beta chains were read from a single sample in a study of glioma-infiltrating T cells after dendritic cell vaccination. Data came from immunoSEQ multiplex PCR; TCRdb stores just in-frame clones and leaves some out. The sample includes 65,000 or so clones, more than 75% seen only once; the top ten take around 10%. Material: blood, obtained after dendritic cell vaccination. Receptors were obtained from a human donor with glioblastoma. The CDR3 runs from the conserved cysteine through the conserved F or W. D genes are given only for firm matches. Clone size appears in some rows only: once, few, many, or a class for an expanded clone.

j_gene | d_gene | v_gene | abundance | CDR3nt | CDR3aa
TRBJ1-1 | . | TRBV6-5 | . | TGTGCCAGCAGCCGTGGCGGCTTTGACACTGAAGCTTTCTTT | CASSRGGFDTEAFF
TRBJ2-3 | TRBD1 | TRBV7-2 | . | TGTGCCAGCAGCGTCACCGACGGAACAGGGGGCAAAACAGCGCAGTATTTT | CASSVTDGTGGKTAQYF
TRBJ2-3 | . | TRBV4-1 | . | TGCGCCAGCAGCCAAGGTCTCTTTACTAGCCTCACAGATACGCAGTATTTT | CASSQGLFTSLTDTQYF
TRBJ1-2 | TRBD1 | TRBV7-2 | . | TGTGCCAGCAGCTCAGAAATCGCAGGGGGTCTTGGCTACACCTTC | CASSSEIAGGLGYTF
TRBJ2-1 | TRBD2 | TRBV5-6 | . | TGTGCCAGCAGCTTGATCGGGGTAGCGGGAGAGGATGAGCAGTTCTTC | CASSLIGVAGEDEQFF
TRBJ1-1 | TRBD1 | TRBV29-1 | . | TGCAGCTTCCTCGGACAGGGGGCATACACTGAAGCTTTCTTT | CSFLGQGAYTEAFF
TRBJ1-5 | . | TRBV19 | . | TGTGCCAGTACCTCGGGCCGGGGGGCATATCAGCCCCAGCATTTT | CASTSGRGAYQPQHF
TRBJ1-1 | . | TRBV14 | . | TGTGCCAGCAGCCAAAGAACAGGGTTGAACACTGAAGCTTTCTTT | CASSQRTGLNTEAFF
TRBJ1-1 | . | TRBV6-1 | few | TGTGCCAGCAGTCCCCCTTATAAGGGGGACCGTGAAGCTTTCTTT | CASSPPYKGDREAFF
TRBJ2-6 | . | TRBV30 | . | TGTGCCTGGAGAAAGGGGGCTGGGGCCAACGTCCTGACTTTC | CAWRKGAGANVLTF
TRBJ1-1 | TRBD1 | TRBV2 | . | TGTGCCAGCAGTGAAGGGACAGGGAGTACTGAAGCTTTCTTT | CASSEGTGSTEAFF
TRBJ2-1 | . | TRBV7-2 | once | TGTGCCAGCAGCTTACCAGGCCCCAATGAGCAGTTCTTC | CASSLPGPNEQFF
TRBJ1-2 | TRBD1 | TRBV29-1 | . | TGCAGCGCCAACGACAGGGCTGGTGTTTGGTACACCTTC | CSANDRAGVWYTF
TRBJ1-2 | . | TRBV15 | . | TGTGCCACAAGAACAGGGTCTAACTATGGCTACACCTTC | CATRTGSNYGYTF
TRBJ2-3 | TRBD2 | TRBV5-1 | . | TGCGCCAGCAGCCCGGGGGGACTAGCGGGGGGATCGGATACGCAGTATTTT | CASSPGGLAGGSDTQYF
TRBJ2-7 | . | TRBV5-1 | . | TGCGCCAGCAGCTTGAACAACGCCTACGAGCAGTACTTC | CASSLNNAYEQYF
TRBJ1-5 | . | TRBV30 | . | TGTGCCTGGAGTGTTGAGTCCGTCAGGGATAATCAGCCCCAGCATTTT | CAWSVESVRDNQPQHF
TRBJ2-1 | . | TRBV7-2 | . | TGTGCCAGCAGCCCCACACTAGATCTTGGTGTTAATGAGCAGTTCTTC | CASSPTLDLGVNEQFF
TRBJ2-1 | TRBD1 | TRBV7-2 | . | TGTGCCAGCAGCGCCCGACAGGGAAACCCTTGGGAGGAGCAGTTCTTC | CASSARQGNPWEEQFF
TRBJ1-4 | TRBD1 | TRBV4-1 | . | TGCGCCAGCAGCCAAGCCCCGGGGACAGGGAATGAAAAACTGTTTTTT | CASSQAPGTGNEKLFF
TRBJ2-3 | . | TRBV19 | . | TGTGCCAGTAGTATACGCGGGGCGACCACAGATACGCAGTATTTT | CASSIRGATTDTQYF
TRBJ2-1 | . | TRBV2 | . | TGTGCCAGCAGTGTCCAGGGGATGAATGAGCAGTTCTTC | CASSVQGMNEQFF
TRBJ1-2 | TRBD1 | TRBV27 | . | TGTGCCAGCAGTGGTTTGGGACAGGAAAACTATGGCTACACCTTC | CASSGLGQENYGYTF
TRBJ2-3 | . | TRBV19 | few | TGTGCCAGTAGTATAATGGAGGGGGCAAGCACAGATACGCAGTATTTT | CASSIMEGASTDTQYF
TRBJ2-5 | . | TRBV5-4 | few | TGTGCCAGCGGCCGAGAGACCCAGTACTTC | CASGRETQYF
TRBJ2-7 | TRBD2 | TRBV4-2 | . | TGTGCCAGCAGTCAAAGCGGGAGTGCCATCCACGAGCAGTACTTC | CASSQSGSAIHEQYF
TRBJ1-4 | TRBD1 | TRBV5-4 | . | TGTGCCAGCAGCTTGGACCCAAATGGACAGGGCCCAACTAATGAAAAACTGTTTTTT | CASSLDPNGQGPTNEKLFF
TRBJ2-2 | TRBD1 | TRBV4-3 | . | TGCGCCAGCAGCCAAGATTTGGGACAGGGGCCCCCGAACACCGGGGAGCTGTTTTTT | CASSQDLGQGPPNTGELFF
TRBJ1-1 | . | TRBV5-1 | . | TGCGCCAGCAGCTTGGTTTGGGTCGGTGAGGGCAACACTGAAGCTTTCTTT | CASSLVWVGEGNTEAFF
TRBJ2-7 | TRBD2 | TRBV7-2 | few | TGTGCCAGCAGCCACGACGGGGGGAGCCTACGGGAGCAGTACTTC | CASSHDGGSLREQYF
TRBJ1-4 | TRBD1 | TRBV4-3 | once | TGCGCCAGCAGCCAAAATCCCTTCGGGACAGACGAAAAACTGTTTTTT | CASSQNPFGTDEKLFF
TRBJ2-5 | . | TRBV11-3 | . | TGTGCCAGCAGCCGAGGGTTTAAGGAGACCCAGTACTTC | CASSRGFKETQYF